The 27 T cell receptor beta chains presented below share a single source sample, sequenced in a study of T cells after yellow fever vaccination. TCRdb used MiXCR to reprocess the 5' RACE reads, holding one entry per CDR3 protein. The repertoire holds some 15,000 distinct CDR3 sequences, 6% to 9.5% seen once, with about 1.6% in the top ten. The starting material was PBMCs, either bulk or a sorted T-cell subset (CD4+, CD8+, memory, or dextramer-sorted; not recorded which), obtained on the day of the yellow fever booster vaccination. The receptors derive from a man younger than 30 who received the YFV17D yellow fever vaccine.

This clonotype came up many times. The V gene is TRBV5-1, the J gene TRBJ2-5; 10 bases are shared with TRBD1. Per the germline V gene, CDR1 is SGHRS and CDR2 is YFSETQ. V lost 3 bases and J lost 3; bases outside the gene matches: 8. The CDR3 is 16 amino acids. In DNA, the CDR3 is TGCGCCAGCAGCTCCCTACCGGGACAGGGGAAAGAGACCCAGTACTTC. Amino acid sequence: CASSSLPGQGKETQYF.

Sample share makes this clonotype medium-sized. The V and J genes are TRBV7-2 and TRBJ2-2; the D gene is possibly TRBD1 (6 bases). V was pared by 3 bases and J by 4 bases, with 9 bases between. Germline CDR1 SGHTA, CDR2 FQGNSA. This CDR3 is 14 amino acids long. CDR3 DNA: TGTGCCAGCAGCTTCTCCAGGGGCACCGGGGAGCTGTTTTTT. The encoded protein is CASSFSRGTGELFF.

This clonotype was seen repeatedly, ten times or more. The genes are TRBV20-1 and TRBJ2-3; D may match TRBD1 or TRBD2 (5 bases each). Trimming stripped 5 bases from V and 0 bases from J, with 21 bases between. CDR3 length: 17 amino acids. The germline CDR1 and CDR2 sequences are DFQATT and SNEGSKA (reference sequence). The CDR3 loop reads CSAFNPLVRESTDTQYF. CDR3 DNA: TGCAGTGCTTTCAACCCCTTGGTCAGGGAGAGCACAGATACGCAGTATTTT.

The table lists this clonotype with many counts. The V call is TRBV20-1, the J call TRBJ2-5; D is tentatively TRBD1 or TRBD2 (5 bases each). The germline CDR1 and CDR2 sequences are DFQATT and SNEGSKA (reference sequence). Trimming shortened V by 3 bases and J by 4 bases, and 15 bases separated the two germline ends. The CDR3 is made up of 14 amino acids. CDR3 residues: CSARGTFLRETQYF. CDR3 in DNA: TGCAGTGCTAGGGGGACCTTTTTAAGAGAGACCCAGTACTTC.

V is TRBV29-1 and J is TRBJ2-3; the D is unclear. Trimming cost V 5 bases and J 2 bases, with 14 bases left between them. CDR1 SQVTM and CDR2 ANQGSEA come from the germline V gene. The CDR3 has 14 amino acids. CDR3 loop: CSVITRPLTDTQYF. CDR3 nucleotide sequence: TGCAGCGTTATTACCCGACCGCTCACAGATACGCAGTATTTT.

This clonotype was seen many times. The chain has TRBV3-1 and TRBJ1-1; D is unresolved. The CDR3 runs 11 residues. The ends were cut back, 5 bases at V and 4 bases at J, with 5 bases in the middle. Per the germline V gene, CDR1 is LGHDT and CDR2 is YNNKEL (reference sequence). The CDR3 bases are TGTGCCAGCAGCTACGGCACTGAAGCTTTCTTT. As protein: CASSYGTEAFF.

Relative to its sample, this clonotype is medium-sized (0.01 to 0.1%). CDR3 DNA sequence: TGTGCCAGCAGTGGACTAGATAACATTCAGTACTTC. Protein sequence: CASSGLDNIQYF. The chain recombines TRBV6-5 with TRBJ2-4; 7 bases fit TRBD2. With V trimmed by 5 bases and J by 7 bases, 2 bases remained unmatched. The CDR3 consists of 12 residues. From germline, CDR1 is MNHEY and CDR2 SVGAGI.

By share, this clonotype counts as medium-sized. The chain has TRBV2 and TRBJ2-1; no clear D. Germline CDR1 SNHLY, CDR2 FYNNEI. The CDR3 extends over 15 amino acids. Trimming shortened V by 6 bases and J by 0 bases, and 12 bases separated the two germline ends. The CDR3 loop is CASRGGFLSYNEQFF. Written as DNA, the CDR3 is TGTGCCAGCAGGGGTGGGTTCCTCTCCTACAATGAGCAGTTCTTC.

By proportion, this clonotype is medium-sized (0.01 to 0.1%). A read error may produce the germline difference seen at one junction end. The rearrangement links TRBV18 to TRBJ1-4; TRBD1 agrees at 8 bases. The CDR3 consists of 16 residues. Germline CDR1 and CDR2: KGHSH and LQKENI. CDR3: CASSPARDRFNGKLFF. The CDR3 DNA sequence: TGTGCCAGCTCGCCAGCCCGGGACAGGTTTAATGGAAAACTGTTTTTT.

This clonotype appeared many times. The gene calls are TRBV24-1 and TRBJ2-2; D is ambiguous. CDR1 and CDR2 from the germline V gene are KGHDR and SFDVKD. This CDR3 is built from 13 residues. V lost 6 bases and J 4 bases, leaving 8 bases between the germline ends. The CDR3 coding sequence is TGTGCCACCAGTCTATCCCGCACCGGGGAGCTGTTTTTT. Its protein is CATSLSRTGELFF.

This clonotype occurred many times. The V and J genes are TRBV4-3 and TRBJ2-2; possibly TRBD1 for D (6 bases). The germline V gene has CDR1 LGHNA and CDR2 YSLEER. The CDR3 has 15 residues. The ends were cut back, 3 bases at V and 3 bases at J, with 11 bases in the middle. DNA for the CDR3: TGCGCCAGCAGCCATGATAACAGGGACACCGGGGAGCTGTTTTTT. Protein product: CASSHDNRDTGELFF.

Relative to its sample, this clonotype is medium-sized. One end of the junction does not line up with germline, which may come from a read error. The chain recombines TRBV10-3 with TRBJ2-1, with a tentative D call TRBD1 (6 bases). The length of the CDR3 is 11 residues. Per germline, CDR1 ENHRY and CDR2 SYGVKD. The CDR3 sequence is CAISSDSTPVF. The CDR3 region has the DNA TGTGCCATCAGCTCGGACAGTACACCGGTCTTC.

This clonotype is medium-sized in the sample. The CDR3 is CASSRGQLNTEAFF. The DNA for the CDR3 is TGCGCCAGCAGCCGCGGACAGTTGAACACTGAAGCTTTCTTT. This chain joins TRBV5-1 and TRBJ1-1; TRBD1 is a possible D gene (6 bases). Trimming took off 4 bases at V and 0 bases at J, with 10 bases between the two ends. CDR1 and CDR2 from the germline V gene are SGHRS and YFSETQ. This CDR3 has 14 amino acids. The variable domain in full, with the rest retrieved from reference TRBV5-1 and TRBJ1-1, is KAGVTQTPRYLIKTRGQQVTLSCSPISGHRSVSWYQQTPGQGLQFLFEYFSETQRNKGNFPGRFSGRQFSNSRSEMNVSTLELGDSALYLCASSRGQLNTEAFFGQGTRLTVV.

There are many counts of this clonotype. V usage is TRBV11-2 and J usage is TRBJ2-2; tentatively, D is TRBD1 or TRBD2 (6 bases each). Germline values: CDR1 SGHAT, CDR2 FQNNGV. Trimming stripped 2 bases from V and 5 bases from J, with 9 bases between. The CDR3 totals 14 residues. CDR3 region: CASSLWGATGELFF. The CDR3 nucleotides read TGTGCCAGCAGCTTATGGGGGGCGACCGGGGAGCTGTTTTTT.

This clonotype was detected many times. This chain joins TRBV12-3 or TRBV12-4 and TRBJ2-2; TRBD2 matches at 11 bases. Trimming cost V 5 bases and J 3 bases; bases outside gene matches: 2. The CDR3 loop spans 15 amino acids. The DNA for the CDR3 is TGTGCCAGCAGTGCACTAGCGGGGGACACCGGGGAGCTGTTTTTT. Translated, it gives CASSALAGDTGELFF.

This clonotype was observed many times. The CDR3 protein is CASSLWLASTGELFF. In nucleotides, the CDR3 is TGTGCCAGCAGCTTATGGCTAGCTAGCACCGGGGAGCTGTTTTTT. This chain joins TRBV11-2 and TRBJ2-2; tentative D call: TRBD2 (5 bases). CDR1 is SGHAT and CDR2 is FQNNGV in the germline V gene. V lost 2 bases and J 4 bases, leaving 11 bases between the germline ends. The CDR3 spans 15 residues.

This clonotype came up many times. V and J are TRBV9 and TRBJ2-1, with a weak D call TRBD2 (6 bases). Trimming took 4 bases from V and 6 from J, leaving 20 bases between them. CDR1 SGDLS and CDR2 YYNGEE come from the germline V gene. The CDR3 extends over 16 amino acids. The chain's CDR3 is CASSPHGGALSNEQFF. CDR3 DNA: TGTGCCAGCAGCCCCCACGGCGGGGCATTGAGCAATGAGCAGTTCTTC.

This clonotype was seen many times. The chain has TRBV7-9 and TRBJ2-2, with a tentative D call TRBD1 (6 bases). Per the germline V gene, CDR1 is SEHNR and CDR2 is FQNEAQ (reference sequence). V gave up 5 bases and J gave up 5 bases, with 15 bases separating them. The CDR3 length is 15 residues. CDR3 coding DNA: TGTGCCAGCAGCCAACGGACAGATCCAACCGGGGAGCTGTTTTTT. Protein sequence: CASSQRTDPTGELFF.

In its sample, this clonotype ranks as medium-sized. The CDR3 loop is CSAPGQGMNTEAFF. As DNA, the CDR3 is TGCAGCGCCCCGGGACAGGGAATGAACACTGAAGCTTTCTTT. This chain joins TRBV29-1 and TRBJ1-1; 9 positions agree with TRBD1. Germline CDR1 SQVTM, CDR2 ANQGSEA. This CDR3 is 14 amino acids long. J lost 0 bases, V lost 7 bases, and 6 bases had no gene match.

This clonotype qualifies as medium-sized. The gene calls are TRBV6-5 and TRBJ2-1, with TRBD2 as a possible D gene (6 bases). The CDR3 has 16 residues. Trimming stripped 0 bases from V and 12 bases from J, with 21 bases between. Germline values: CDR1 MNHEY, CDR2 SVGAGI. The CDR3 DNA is TGTGCCAGCAGTTACTCGATGAGGGTGGTCGGGCGGGGGCAGTTCTTC. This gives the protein CASSYSMRVVGRGQFF.

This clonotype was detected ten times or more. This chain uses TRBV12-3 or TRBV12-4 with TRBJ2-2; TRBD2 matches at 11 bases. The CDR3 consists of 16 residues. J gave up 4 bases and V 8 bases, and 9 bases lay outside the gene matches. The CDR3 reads CASRLAGTSLTGELFF. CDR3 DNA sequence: TGTGCCAGCCGACTAGCGGGGACATCCCTCACCGGGGAGCTGTTTTTT.

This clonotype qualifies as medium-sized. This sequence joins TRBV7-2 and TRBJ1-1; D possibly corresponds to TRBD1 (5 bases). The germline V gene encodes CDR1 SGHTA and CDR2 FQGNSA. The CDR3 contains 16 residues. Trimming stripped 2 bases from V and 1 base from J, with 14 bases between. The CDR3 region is CASSLLGLLRNTEAFF. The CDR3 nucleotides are TGTGCCAGCAGCTTACTGGGACTCCTGAGGAACACTGAAGCTTTCTTT.

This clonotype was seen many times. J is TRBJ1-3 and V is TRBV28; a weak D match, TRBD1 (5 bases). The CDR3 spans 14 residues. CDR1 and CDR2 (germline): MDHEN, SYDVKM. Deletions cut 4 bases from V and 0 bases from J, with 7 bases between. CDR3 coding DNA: TGTGCCAGCAGTTCGGGGACCTCTGGAAACACCATATATTTT. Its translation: CASSSGTSGNTIYF. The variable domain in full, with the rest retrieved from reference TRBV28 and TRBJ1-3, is DVKVTQSSRYLVKRTGEKVFLECVQDMDHENMFWYRQDPGLGLRLIYFSYDVKMKEKGDIPEGYSVSREKKERFSLILESASTNQTSMYLCASSSGTSGNTIYFGEGSWLTVV.

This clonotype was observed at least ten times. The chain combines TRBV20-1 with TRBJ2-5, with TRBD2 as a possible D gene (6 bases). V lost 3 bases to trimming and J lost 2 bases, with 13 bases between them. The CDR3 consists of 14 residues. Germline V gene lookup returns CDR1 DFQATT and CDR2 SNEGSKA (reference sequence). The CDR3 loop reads CSARGGALQETQYF. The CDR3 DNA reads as TGCAGTGCTAGGGGGGGTGCCTTACAAGAGACCCAGTACTTC.

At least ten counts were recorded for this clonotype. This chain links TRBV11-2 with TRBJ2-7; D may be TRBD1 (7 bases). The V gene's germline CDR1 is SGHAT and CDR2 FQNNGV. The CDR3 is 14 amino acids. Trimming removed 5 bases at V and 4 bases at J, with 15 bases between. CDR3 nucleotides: TGTGCCAGCAGCCCCCGGAGGGGGCCATACGAGCAGTACGTC. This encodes CASSPRRGPYEQYV.

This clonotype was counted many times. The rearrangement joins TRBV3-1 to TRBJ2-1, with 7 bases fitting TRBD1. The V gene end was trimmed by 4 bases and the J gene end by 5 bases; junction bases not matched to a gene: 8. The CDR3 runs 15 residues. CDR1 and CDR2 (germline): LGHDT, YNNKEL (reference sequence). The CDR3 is CASSPGTAPDNEQFF. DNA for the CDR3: TGTGCCAGCAGCCCCGGGACAGCACCCGACAATGAGCAGTTCTTC.

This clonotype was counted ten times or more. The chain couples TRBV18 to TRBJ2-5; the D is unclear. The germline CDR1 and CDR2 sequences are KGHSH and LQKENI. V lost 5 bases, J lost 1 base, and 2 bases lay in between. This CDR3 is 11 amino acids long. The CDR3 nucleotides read TGTGCCAGCTCAGCCCAAGAGACCCAGTACTTC. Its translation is CASSAQETQYF. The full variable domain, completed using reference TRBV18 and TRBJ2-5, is NAGVMQNPRHLVRRRGQEARLRCSPMKGHSHVYWYRQLPEEGLKFMVYLQKENIIDESGMPKERFSAEFPKEGPSILRIQQVVRGDSAAYFCASSAQETQYFGPGTRLLVL.